Below, 2 T cell receptor beta chains from the same sample are listed, as sequenced in a study of blood T cell repertoires in COVID-19. Produced via immunoSEQ multiplex PCR; TCRdb's table is partial and in-frame only. Of 220,000 or so clones in the sample, approximately 90% were seen once. The specimen was peripheral blood. All receptors derive from a man in his fifties or sixties with COVID-19, enrolled during active disease.

The rearrangement uses TRBV18 and TRBJ2-7; TRBD1 agrees at 8 bases. Unmatched junction bases numbered 4, after V lost 4 bases and J lost 2 bases. The V gene's germline CDR1 is KGHSH and CDR2 LQKENI. The CDR3 extends over 14 amino acids. The CDR3 region has the DNA TGTGCCAGCTCACGCACGGGACAGGCCTACGAGCAGTACTTC. This sequence encodes CASSRTGQAYEQYF.

The chain joins TRBV5-4 to TRBJ2-1; 11 nucleotides align to TRBD2. With 2 bases clipped from V and 2 bases from J, the junction kept 3 bases outside the gene matches. CDR3 size: 16 residues. CDR1 SGHNT and CDR2 YYREEE come from the germline V gene (reference sequence). In DNA form, the CDR3 reads TGTGCCAGCAGCTTCCCGACTAGCGGGGCCTACAATGAGCAGTTCTTC. Translated, it gives CASSFPTSGAYNEQFF.